The rows below give T cell receptor beta chains drawn from one sample of a study of early T cells in non-severe SARS-CoV-2 infection. Via MiXCR, TCRdb re-called the 5' RACE reads, giving one row per CDR3 protein. The sample shows 80,000 to 100,000 distinct CDR3 sequences, 12% of them seen only once. The sequenced material came from whole blood. These receptors were taken from an adult who was a healthcare worker with PCR-confirmed SARS-CoV-2 infection or an uninfected control (not recorded which). Both conserved end residues are part of each CDR3. Each record gives: clone size, V gene, D gene, CDR3 length, J gene, CDR3 protein, CDR3 DNA. The D gene is left open where the match is weak. Rows may omit the clone size; those that give it use once, few, many or a size class.

-,TRBV5-1,TRBD1,15,TRBJ2-7,CASSSGAGGAYEQYF,TGCGCCAGCAGCTCTGGAGCAGGGGGCGCCTACGAGCAGTACTTC
few,TRBV5-4,-,15,TRBJ2-4,CASSFLPLAKNIQYF,TGTGCCAGCAGCTTTTTGCCATTAGCCAAAAACATTCAGTACTTC
few,TRBV28,TRBD1,16,TRBJ1-2,CASSFWMLGTGYGYTF,TGTGCCAGCAGTTTTTGGATGCTTGGGACAGGTTATGGCTACACCTTC
few,TRBV29-1,-,13,TRBJ1-2,CSVAQGINYGYTF,TGCAGCGTTGCCCAGGGGATTAACTATGGCTACACCTTC
few,TRBV13,-,22,TRBJ2-1,CASSLSAGGLEGGGPSYNEQFF,TGTGCCAGCAGCTTATCAGCTGGCGGTCTGGAGGGCGGGGGCCCCTCCTACAATGAGCAGTTCTTC
-,TRBV7-2,-,14,TRBJ2-3,CASSPARASDTQYF,TGTGCCAGCAGCCCCGCCCGGGCTTCAGATACGCAGTATTTT
many,TRBV5-4,-,14,TRBJ2-3,CASTYGDRTDTQYF,TGTGCCAGCACGTACGGGGATCGGACAGATACGCAGTATTTT
-,TRBV20-1,TRBD2,16,TRBJ2-7,CSASPQGLGISYEQYF,TGCAGTGCTAGTCCACAAGGACTAGGAATTTCCTACGAGCAGTACTTC
few,TRBV5-6,TRBD1,16,TRBJ2-3,CASSTAGTASTDTQYF,TGTGCCAGCAGCACTGCCGGGACAGCTAGCACAGATACGCAGTATTTT
-,TRBV7-9,TRBD1,13,TRBJ2-5,CASSQQGAGTQYF,TGTGCCAGCAGCCAACAGGGGGCTGGGACCCAGTACTTC
few,TRBV9,-,15,TRBJ2-7,CASGSSPQGVHEQYF,TGTGCCAGCGGATCGAGCCCCCAGGGAGTCCACGAGCAGTACTTC
-,TRBV6-2/TRBV6-3,-,15,TRBJ2-1,CASRQGEPPYNEQFF,TGTGCCAGCAGACAAGGTGAACCCCCTTACAATGAGCAGTTCTTC
few,TRBV5-5,-,14,TRBJ1-1,CASSKMGGPLEAFF,TGTGCCAGCAGCAAGATGGGGGGCCCCCTGGAAGCTTTCTTT
few,TRBV5-1,-,15,TRBJ2-7,CASSLSSRGGYEQYF,TGCGCCAGCAGCTTGTCGAGCAGGGGGGGCTACGAGCAGTACTTC
few,TRBV3-1,-,16,TRBJ2-1,CASSQGSGGSYNEQFF,TGTGCCAGCAGCCAAGGTAGCGGCGGGTCCTACAATGAGCAGTTCTTC
once,TRBV4-3,-,18,TRBJ1-4,CASSQIPFTAATNEKLFF,TGCGCCAGCAGCCAAATACCGTTCACAGCCGCAACTAATGAAAAACTGTTTTTT
-,TRBV5-5,-,16,TRBJ2-1,CASSYPSGSTYNEQFF,TGTGCCAGCAGCTACCCGAGCGGGTCGACCTACAATGAGCAGTTCTTC
few,TRBV5-1,-,15,TRBJ2-3,CASSPVTGNTDTQYF,TGCGCCAGCAGCCCTGTCACGGGGAACACAGATACGCAGTATTTT
-,TRBV5-4,TRBD2,21,TRBJ2-4,CASSGQGETSGTVLAKNIQYF,TGTGCCAGCAGCGGACAGGGCGAGACTAGCGGGACGGTGCTAGCCAAAAACATTCAGTACTTC
few,TRBV2,TRBD2,16,TRBJ2-1,CASSEALSGRSNEQFF,TGTGCCAGCAGTGAAGCGCTGAGCGGGAGGAGCAATGAGCAGTTCTTC
many,TRBV3-1,TRBD2,11,TRBJ2-1,CASSRGLAVNF,TGTGCCAGCAGCCGCGGACTAGCGGTTAACTTC
-,TRBV29-1,-,14,TRBJ2-1,CSVEPTRKGNEQFF,TGCAGCGTTGAGCCGACTAGAAAGGGCAATGAGCAGTTCTTC
few,TRBV6-6,-,15,TRBJ2-4,CASSSRGLAKNIQYF,TGTGCCAGCAGTTCGAGGGGACTAGCCAAAAACATTCAGTACTTC
-,TRBV6-1,TRBD1,13,TRBJ1-2,CARSRGAYYGYTF,TGTGCCAGGTCCAGGGGGGCCTACTATGGCTACACCTTC
-,TRBV6-2/TRBV6-3,TRBD1,12,TRBJ2-1,CASTAGGYEQFF,TGTGCCAGCACCGCAGGGGGATATGAGCAGTTCTTC